Sequencing of this TCR beta chain was carried out in a study of Tregs in tolerant kidney transplant recipients. Study results and limitations: Donor-specific Treg expansion exceeded global Treg expansion in tolerant patients, suggesting antigen drive. Validation in larger populations is needed because few patients were studied. Biological reproducibility was not directly addressed, but technical replication error appeared minimal.

Concerning this clone: Its cognate antigen is unknown.

Mixed chimerism was transient after nonmyeloablative marrow transplants from related graft donors. CD4+CD25+CD127- Tregs, CD4+CD25- non-Tregs, CD4 and CD8 cells were sorted. Generated by immunoSEQ multiplex PCR, the TCRdb table keeps only in-frame clones and is missing some. The sample records about 50,000 clones, more than 70% being singletons. The length of the CDR3 is 20 residues. V lost 4 bases and J lost 7; bases outside the gene matches: 21. CDR1 is SGHNT and CDR2 is YENEEA in the germline V gene. The receptor was isolated from a human patient who received a combined kidney and bone marrow transplant. Certain T cells may be donor cells from the graft. The chain employs TRBV11-3 and TRBJ2-1; TRBD2 aligns across 11 bases. The sample in question was CD8+ T cells from blood (PBMCs), obtained 12 months after the transplant. This CDR3 reads CASSSNLPTVSGRVANEQFF. Here the CDR3 DNA reads TGTGCCAGCAGCTCGAATCTGCCAACGGTTAGCGGGAGGGTCGCGAATGAGCAGTTCTTC.